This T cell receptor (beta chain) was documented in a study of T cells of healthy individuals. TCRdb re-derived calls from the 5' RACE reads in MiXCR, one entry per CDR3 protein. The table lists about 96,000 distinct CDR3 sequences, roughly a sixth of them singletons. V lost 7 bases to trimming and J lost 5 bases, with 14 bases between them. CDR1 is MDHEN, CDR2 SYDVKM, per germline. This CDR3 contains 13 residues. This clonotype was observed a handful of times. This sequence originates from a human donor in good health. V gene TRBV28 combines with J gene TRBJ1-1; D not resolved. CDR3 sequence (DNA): TGTGCCAGCAATGTCCTCAGGCAAACTGAAGCTTTCTTT. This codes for CASNVLRQTEAFF.